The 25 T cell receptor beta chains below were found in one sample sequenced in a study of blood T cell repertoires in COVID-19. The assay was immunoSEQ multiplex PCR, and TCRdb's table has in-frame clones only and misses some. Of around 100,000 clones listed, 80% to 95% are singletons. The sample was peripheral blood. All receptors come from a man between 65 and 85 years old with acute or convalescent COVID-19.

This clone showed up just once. The chain's CDR3 is CASSESGMNTEAFF. The CDR3 DNA reads as TGCGCCAGCAGTGAGTCGGGCATGAACACTGAAGCTTTCTTT. The rearrangement joins TRBV10-1 to TRBJ1-1; no reliable D call. The ends were cut back, 0 bases at V and 0 bases at J, with 5 bases in the middle. Germline CDR1 WNHNN, CDR2 SYGVQD (reference sequence). The CDR3 is 14 amino acids.

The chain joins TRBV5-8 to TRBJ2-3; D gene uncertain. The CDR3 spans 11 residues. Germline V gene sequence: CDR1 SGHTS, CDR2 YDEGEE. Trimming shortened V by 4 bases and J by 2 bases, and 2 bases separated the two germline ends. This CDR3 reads CASSLTDTQYF. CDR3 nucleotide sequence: TGTGCCAGCAGCCTCACAGATACGCAGTATTTT. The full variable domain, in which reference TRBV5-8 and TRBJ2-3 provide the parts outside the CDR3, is EAGVTQSPTHLIKTRGQQATLRCSPISGHTSVYWYQQALGLGLQFLLWYDEGEERNRGNFPPRFSGRQFPNYSSELNVNALELEDSALYLCASSLTDTQYFGPGTRLTVL.

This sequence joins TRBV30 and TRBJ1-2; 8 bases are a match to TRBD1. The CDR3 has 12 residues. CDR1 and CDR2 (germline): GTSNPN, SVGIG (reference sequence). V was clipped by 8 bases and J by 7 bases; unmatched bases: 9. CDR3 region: CAIGQGEGGYTF. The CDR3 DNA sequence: TGTGCCATAGGACAGGGTGAGGGTGGCTACACCTTC.

CDR3 coding DNA: TGTGCCAGCAGCTTAGCCTGGGGGCTAGAGAATGAGACCCAGTACTTC. This encodes CASSLAWGLENETQYF. The chain has TRBV11-2 and TRBJ2-5; tentative D call: TRBD1 (6 bases). The CDR3 covers 16 residues. V lost 1 base and J 5 bases, leaving 17 bases between the germline ends. Germline loops: CDR1 SGHAT, CDR2 FQNNGV. Full variable domain (rest looked up from reference TRBV11-2 and TRBJ2-5): EAGVAQSPRYKIIEKRQSVAFWCNPISGHATLYWYQQILGQGPKLLIQFQNNGVVDDSQLPKDRFSAERLKGVDSTLKIQPAKLEDSAVYLCASSLAWGLENETQYFGPGTRLLVL.

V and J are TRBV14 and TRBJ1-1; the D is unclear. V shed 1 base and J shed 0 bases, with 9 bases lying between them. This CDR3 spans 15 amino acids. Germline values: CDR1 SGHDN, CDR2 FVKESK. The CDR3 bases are TGTGCCAGCAGCCAAGTGGCCTTTCTGAACACTGAAGCTTTCTTT. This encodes CASSQVAFLNTEAFF.

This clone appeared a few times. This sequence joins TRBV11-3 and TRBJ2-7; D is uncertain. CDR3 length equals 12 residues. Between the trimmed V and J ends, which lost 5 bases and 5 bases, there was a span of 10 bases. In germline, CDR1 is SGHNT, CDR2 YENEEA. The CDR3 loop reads CASSRSSHEQYF. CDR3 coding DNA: TGTGCCAGCAGCCGTTCTTCCCACGAGCAGTACTTC.

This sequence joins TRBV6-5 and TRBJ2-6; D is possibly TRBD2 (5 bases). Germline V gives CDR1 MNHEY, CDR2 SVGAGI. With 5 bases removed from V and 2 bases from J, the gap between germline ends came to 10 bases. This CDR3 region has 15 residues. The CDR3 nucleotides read TGTGCCAGCAGTCACGAGGGTGCTGGGGCCAACGTCCTGACTTTC. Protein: CASSHEGAGANVLTF.

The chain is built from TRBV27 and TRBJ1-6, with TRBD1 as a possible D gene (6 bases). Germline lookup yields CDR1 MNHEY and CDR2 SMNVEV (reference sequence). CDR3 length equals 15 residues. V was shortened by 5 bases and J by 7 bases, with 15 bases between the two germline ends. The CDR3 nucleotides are TGTGCCAGCAGTCTCGGGACAAGGGCCAATTCACCCCTCCACTTT. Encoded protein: CASSLGTRANSPLHF.

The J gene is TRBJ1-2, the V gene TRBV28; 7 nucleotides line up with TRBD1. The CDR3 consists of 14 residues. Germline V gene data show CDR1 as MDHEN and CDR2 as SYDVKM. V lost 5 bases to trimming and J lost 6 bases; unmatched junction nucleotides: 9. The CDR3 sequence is CASSLTTGKDGYTF. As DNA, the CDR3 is TGTGCCAGCAGTCTGACGACAGGGAAGGATGGCTACACCTTC.

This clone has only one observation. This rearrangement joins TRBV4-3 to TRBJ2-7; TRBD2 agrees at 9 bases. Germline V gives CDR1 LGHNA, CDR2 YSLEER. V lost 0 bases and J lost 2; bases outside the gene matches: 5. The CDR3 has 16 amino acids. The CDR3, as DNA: TGCGCCAGCAGCCAAGATTGGACTAGCGTTGCCTACGAGCAGTACTTC. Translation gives CASSQDWTSVAYEQYF.

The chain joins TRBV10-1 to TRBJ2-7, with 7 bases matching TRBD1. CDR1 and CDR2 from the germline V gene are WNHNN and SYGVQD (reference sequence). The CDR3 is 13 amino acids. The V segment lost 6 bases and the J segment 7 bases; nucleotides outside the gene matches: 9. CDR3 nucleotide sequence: TGCGCCAGCAGCATGAACAGGGGTGGGGAGCAGTACTTC. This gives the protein CASSMNRGGEQYF.

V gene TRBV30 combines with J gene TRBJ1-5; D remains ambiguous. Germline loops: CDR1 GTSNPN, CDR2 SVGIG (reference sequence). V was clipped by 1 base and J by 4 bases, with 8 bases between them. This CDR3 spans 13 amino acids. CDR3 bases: TGTGCCTGGAGTGAACAGTTAAATCAGCCCCAGCATTTT. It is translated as CAWSEQLNQPQHF.

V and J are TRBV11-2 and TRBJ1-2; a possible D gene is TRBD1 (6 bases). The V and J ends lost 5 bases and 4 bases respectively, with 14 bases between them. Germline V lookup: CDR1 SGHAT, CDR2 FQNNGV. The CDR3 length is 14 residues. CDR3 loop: CASSRDTVLYGYTF. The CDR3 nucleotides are TGTGCCAGCAGCCGGGACACTGTGCTCTATGGCTACACCTTC.

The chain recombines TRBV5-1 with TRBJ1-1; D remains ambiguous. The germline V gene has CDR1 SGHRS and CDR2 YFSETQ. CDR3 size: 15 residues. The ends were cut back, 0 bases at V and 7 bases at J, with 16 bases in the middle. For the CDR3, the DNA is TGCGCCAGCAGCTTGGCTCAGGTCAACAGTGGTGAAGCTTTCTTT. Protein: CASSLAQVNSGEAFF.

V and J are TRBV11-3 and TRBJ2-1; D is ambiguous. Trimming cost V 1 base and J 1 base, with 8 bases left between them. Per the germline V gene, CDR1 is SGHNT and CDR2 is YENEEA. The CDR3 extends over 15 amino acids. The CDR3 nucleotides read TGTGCCAGCAGCTTAGTCCCCGTTTCCTACAATGAGCAGTTCTTC. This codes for CASSLVPVSYNEQFF.

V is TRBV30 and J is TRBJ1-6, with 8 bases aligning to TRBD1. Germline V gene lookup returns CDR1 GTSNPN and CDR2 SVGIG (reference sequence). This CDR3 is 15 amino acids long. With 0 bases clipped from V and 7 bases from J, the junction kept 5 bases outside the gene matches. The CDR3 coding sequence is TGTGCCTGGAGTGTACGGACAGGGTCGAATTCACCCCTCCACTTT. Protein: CAWSVRTGSNSPLHF.

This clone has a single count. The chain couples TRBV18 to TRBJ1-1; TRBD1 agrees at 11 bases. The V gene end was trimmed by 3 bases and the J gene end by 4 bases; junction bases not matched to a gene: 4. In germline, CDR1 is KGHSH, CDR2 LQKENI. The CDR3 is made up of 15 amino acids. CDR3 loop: CASSPVGQGGTEAFF. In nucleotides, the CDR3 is TGTGCCAGCTCACCGGTGGGACAGGGGGGCACTGAAGCTTTCTTT.

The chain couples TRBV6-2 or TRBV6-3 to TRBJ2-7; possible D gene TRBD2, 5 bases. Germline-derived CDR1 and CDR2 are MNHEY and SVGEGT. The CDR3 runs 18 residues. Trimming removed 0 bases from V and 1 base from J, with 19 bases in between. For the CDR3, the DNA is TGTGCCAGCAGTTACTCGTACCCAAAGCGGCAAATATCCTACGAGCAGTACTTC. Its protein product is CASSYSYPKRQISYEQYF.

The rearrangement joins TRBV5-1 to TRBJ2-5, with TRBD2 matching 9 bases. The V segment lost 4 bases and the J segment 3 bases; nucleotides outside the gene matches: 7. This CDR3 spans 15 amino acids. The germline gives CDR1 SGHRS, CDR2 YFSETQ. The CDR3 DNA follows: TGCGCCAGCAGCGCGACTAGCGGAGATAAAGAGACCCAGTACTTC. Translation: CASSATSGDKETQYF.

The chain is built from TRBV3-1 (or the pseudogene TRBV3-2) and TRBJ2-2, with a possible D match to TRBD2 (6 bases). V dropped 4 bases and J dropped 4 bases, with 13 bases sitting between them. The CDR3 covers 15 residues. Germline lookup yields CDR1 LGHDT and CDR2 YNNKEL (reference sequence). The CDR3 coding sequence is TGTGCCAGCAGCCCAGAGACGGAGGGCACCGGGGAGCTGTTTTTT. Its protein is CASSPETEGTGELFF.

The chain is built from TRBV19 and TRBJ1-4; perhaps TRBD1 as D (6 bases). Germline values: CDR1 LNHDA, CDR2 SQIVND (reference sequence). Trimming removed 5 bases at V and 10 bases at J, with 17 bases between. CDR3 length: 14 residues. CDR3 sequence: CASSQTGPVGKLFF. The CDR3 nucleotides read TGTGCCAGTAGTCAGACAGGACCAGTCGGAAAACTGTTTTTT.

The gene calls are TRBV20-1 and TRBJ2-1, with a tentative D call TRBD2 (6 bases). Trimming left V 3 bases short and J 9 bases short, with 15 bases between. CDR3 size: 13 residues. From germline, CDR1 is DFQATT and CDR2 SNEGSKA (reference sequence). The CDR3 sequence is CSASRWEEGEQFF. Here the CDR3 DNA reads TGCAGTGCTAGTAGGTGGGAGGAGGGTGAGCAGTTCTTC.

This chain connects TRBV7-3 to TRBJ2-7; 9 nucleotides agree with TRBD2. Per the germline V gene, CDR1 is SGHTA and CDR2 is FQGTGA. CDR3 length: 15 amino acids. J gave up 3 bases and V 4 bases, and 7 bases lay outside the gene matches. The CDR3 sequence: CASSSSGTEYYEQYF. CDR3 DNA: TGTGCCAGCAGCTCTAGCGGGACCGAATACTACGAGCAGTACTTC.

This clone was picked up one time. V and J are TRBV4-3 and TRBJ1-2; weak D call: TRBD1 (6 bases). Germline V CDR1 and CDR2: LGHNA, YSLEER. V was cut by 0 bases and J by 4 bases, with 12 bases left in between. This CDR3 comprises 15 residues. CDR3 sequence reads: CASSQERGQFYGYTF. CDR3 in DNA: TGCGCCAGCAGCCAAGAGCGAGGACAGTTCTATGGCTACACCTTC.

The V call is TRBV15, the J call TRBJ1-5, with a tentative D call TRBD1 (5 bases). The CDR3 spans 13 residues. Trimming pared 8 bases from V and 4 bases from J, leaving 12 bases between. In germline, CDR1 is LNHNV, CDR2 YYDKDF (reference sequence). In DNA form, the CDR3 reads TGTGCCACCCAAGGGGATCTAAATCAGCCCCAGCATTTT. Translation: CATQGDLNQPQHF.